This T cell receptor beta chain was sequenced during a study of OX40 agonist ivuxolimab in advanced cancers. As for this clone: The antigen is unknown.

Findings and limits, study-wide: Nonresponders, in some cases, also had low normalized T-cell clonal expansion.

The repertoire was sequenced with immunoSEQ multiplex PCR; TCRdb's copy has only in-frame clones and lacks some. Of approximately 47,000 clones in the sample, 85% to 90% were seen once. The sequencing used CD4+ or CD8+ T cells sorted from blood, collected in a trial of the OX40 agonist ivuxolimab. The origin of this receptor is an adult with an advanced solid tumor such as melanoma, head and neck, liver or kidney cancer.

CDR3 nucleotide sequence: TGTGCCAGCAGCCCCCGGACAGTCCCTGAAGCTTTCTTT. This gives the protein CASSPRTVPEAFF. J is TRBJ1-1 and V is TRBV9; D possibly corresponds to TRBD1 (6 bases). CDR3 size: 13 residues. CDR1 is SGDLS, CDR2 YYNGEE, per germline. V was cut by 4 bases and J by 6 bases, with 13 bases left in between. Looking up the rest from reference TRBV9 and TRBJ1-1 gives the full variable domain: DSGVTQTPKHLITATGQRVTLRCSPRSGDLSVYWYQQSLDQGLQFLIQYYNGEERAKGNILERFSAQQFPDLHSELNLSSLELGDSALYFCASSPRTVPEAFFGQGTRLTVV.